The next 5 T cell receptor beta chains were all read from a single sample in a study of long-term antiretroviral therapy in people with HIV. It was version v3.0 of the immunoSEQ assay that was run at survey level. Data came from immunoSEQ multiplex PCR; TCRdb stores just in-frame clones and leaves some out. This table holds about 16,000 clones, around 75% found once. Here the sequenced sample was unsorted PBMCs, taken 1.5 years before starting antiretroviral therapy. The receptors come from a woman in her forties or fifties with HIV.

Here the CDR3 DNA reads TGTGCCTGGAGTGTACGGGGACAGGGGGCTAGAGAGCAGTACTTC. Translating gives CAWSVRGQGAREQYF. V is TRBV30 and J is TRBJ2-7; 12 nucleotides line up with TRBD1. V lost 0 bases, J lost 7 bases, and 7 bases stayed unmatched. The CDR3 has 15 residues. Per the germline V gene, CDR1 is GTSNPN and CDR2 is SVGIG (reference sequence).

J is TRBJ2-1 and V is TRBV7-9, with TRBD1 matching over 10 bases. CDR1 and CDR2 (germline): SEHNR, FQNEAQ (reference sequence). V lost 2 bases to trimming and J lost 4 bases; unmatched junction nucleotides: 2. This CDR3 comprises 15 residues. CDR3 sequence reads: CASSLRQGAYNEQFF. The DNA of the CDR3 is TGTGCCAGCAGCTTAAGACAGGGGGCATACAATGAGCAGTTCTTC.

V usage is TRBV6-5 and J usage is TRBJ2-7; either TRBD1 or TRBD2 may supply D (5 bases each). Trimming took off 6 bases at V and 0 bases at J, with 9 bases between the two ends. CDR3 length: 13 residues. Looked up from germline, CDR1 is MNHEY and CDR2 is SVGAGI. CDR3 DNA sequence: TGTGCCAGCAGGCTGAGGGGCTCCTACGAGCAGTACTTC. Its translation: CASRLRGSYEQYF.

V and J are TRBV7-2 and TRBJ2-1; D could derive from TRBD1 or TRBD2 (6 bases each). V gave up 6 bases and J gave up 0 bases, with 12 bases separating them. CDR3 size: 15 residues. The germline CDR1 and CDR2 sequences are SGHTA and FQGNSA. CDR3 in amino acids: CASSDRGASYNEQFF. The DNA of the CDR3 is TGTGCCAGCAGTGATAGGGGGGCCTCCTACAATGAGCAGTTCTTC. Looking up the rest from reference TRBV7-2 and TRBJ2-1 gives the full variable domain: GAGVSQSPSNKVTEKGKDVELRCDPISGHTALYWYRQSLGQGLEFLIYFQGNSAPDKSGLPSDRFSAERTGGSVSTLTIQRTQQEDSAVYLCASSDRGASYNEQFFGPGTRLTVL.

The chain recombines TRBV14 with TRBJ2-3; 11 nucleotides align to TRBD2. Germline loops: CDR1 SGHDN, CDR2 FVKESK. The CDR3 contains 18 residues. V shed 0 bases, J shed 4 bases, and the junction held 9 bases outside the gene matches. The CDR3 DNA sequence: TGTGCCAGCAGCCAAGATTGGAGTAGCGGGGGGGCGGCAGATACGCAGTATTTT. Protein: CASSQDWSSGGAADTQYF.